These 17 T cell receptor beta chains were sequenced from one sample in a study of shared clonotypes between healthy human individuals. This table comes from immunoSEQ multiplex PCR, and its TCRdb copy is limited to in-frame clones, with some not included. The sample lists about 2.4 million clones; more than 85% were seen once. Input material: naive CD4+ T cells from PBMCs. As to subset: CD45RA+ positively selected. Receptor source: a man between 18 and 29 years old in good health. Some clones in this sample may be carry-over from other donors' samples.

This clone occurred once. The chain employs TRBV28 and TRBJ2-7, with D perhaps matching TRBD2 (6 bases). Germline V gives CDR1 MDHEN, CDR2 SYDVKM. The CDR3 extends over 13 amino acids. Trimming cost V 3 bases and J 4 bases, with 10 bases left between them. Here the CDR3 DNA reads TGTGCCAGCAGTTTTGTAGGGAGGTACGAGCAGTACTTC. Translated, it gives CASSFVGRYEQYF.

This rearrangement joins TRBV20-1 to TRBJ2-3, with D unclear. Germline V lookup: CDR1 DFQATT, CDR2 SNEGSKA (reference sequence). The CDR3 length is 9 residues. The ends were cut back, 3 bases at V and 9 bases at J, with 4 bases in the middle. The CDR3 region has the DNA TGCAGTGCTAGCCCGACGCAGTATTTT. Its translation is CSASPTQYF.

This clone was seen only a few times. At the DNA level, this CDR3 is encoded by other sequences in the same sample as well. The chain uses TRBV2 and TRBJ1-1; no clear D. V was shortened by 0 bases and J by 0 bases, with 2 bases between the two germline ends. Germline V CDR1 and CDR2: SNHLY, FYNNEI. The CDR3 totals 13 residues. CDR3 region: CASSEAVNTEAFF. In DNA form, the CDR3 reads TGTGCCAGCAGTGAAGCAGTGAACACTGAAGCTTTCTTT.

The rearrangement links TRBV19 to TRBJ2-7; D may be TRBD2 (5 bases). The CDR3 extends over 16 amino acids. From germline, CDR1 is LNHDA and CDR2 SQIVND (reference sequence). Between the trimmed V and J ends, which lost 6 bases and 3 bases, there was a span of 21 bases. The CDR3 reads CASSIDALGSFYEQYF. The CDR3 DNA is TGTGCCAGTAGCATTGATGCACTAGGAAGCTTCTACGAGCAGTACTTC.

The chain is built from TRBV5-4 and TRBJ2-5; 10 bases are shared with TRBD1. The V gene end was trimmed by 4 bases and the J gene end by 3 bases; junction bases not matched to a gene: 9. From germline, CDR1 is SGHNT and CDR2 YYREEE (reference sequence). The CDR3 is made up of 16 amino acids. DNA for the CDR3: TGTGCCAGCAGCCAAGGCGGGACAGGGGCAAAAGAGACCCAGTACTTC. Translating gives CASSQGGTGAKETQYF. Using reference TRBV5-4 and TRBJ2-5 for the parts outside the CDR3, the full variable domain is ETGVTQSPTHLIKTRGQQVTLRCSSQSGHNTVSWYQQALGQGPQFIFQYYREEENGRGNFPPRFSGLQFPNYSSELNVNALELDDSALYLCASSQGGTGAKETQYFGPGTRLLVL.

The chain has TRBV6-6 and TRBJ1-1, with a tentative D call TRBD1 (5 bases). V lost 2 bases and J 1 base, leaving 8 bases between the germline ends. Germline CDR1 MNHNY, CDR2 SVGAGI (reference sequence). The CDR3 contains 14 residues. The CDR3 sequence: CASSYPGTNTEAFF. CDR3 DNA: TGTGCCAGCAGTTACCCGGGGACGAACACTGAAGCTTTCTTT.

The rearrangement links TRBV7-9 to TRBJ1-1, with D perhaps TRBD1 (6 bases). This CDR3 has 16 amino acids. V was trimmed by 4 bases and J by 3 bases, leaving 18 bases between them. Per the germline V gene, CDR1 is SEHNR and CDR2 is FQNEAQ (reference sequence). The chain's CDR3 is CASSSPDGGEDTEAFF. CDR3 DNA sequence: TGTGCCAGCAGCTCGCCTGATGGGGGCGAGGACACTGAAGCTTTCTTT.

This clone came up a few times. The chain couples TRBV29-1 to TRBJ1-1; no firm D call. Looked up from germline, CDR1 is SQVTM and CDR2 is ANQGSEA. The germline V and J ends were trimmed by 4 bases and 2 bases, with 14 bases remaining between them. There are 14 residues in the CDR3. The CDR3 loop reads CSVGLVLVNTEAFF. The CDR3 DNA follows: TGCAGCGTTGGTCTAGTGCTTGTTAACACTGAAGCTTTCTTT.

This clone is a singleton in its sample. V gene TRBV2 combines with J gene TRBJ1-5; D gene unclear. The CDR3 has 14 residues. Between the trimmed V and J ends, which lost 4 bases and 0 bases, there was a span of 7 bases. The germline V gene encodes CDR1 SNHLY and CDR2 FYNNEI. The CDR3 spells CASSADFSNQPQHF. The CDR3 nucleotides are TGTGCCAGCAGTGCCGATTTTAGCAATCAGCCCCAGCATTTT. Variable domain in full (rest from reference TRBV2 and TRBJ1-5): EPEVTQTPSHQVTQMGQEVILRCVPISNHLYFYWYRQILGQKVEFLVSFYNNEISEKSEIFDDQFSVERPDGSNFTLKIRSTKLEDSAMYFCASSADFSNQPQHFGDGTRLSIL.

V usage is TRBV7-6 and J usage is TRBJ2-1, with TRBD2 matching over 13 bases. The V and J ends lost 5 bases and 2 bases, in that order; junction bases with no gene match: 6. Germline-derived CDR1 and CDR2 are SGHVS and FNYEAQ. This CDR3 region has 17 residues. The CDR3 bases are TGTGCCAGCAGCAGAGGACTAGCGGGAGTCACCTACAATGAGCAGTTCTTC. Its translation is CASSRGLAGVTYNEQFF.

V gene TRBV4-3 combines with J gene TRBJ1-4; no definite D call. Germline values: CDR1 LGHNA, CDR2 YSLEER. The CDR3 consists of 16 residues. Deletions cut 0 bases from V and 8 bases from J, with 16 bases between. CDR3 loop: CASSQDPGPREEKLFF. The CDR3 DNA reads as TGCGCCAGCAGCCAAGACCCGGGCCCAAGGGAGGAAAAACTGTTTTTT.

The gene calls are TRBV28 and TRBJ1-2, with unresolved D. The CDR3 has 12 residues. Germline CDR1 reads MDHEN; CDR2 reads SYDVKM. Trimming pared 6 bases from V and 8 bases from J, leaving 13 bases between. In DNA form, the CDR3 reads TGTGCCAGCAGGTCCGCAAGCGAAGGCTACACCTTC. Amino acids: CASRSASEGYTF.

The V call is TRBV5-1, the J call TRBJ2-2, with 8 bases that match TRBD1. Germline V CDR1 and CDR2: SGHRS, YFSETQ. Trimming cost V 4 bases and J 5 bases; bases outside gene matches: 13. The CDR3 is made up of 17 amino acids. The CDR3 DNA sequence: TGCGCCAGCAGCCCCTCTTCCGGGACAGGTCTAACCGGGGAGCTGTTTTTT. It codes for CASSPSSGTGLTGELFF.

This CDR3 is CASGSHKDYEQYF. The CDR3 DNA sequence: TGTGCCAGCGGAAGCCACAAGGACTACGAGCAGTACTTC. The chain has TRBV27 and TRBJ2-7; no clear D gene. Trimming took off 8 bases at V and 3 bases at J, with 14 bases between the two ends. CDR1 is MNHEY, CDR2 SMNVEV, per germline (reference sequence). CDR3 length: 13 amino acids.

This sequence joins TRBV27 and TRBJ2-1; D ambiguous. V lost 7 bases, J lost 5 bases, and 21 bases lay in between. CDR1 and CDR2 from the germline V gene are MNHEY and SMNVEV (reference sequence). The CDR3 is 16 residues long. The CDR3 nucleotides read TGTGCCAGCACGAACGTGGCTCTAGGATCCCACAATGAGCAGTTCTTC. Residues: CASTNVALGSHNEQFF.

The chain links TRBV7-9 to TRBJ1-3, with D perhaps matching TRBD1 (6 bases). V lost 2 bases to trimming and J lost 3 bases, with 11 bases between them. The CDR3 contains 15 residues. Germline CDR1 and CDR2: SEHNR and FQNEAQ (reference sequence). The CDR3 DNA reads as TGTGCCAGCAGCTTACGACAGGATGGTGGAAACACCATATATTTT. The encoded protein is CASSLRQDGGNTIYF.

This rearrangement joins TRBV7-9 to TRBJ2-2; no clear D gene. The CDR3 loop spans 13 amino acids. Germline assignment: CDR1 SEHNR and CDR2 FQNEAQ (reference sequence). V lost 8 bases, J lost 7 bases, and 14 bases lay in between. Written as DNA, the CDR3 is TGTGCCAGCGAAACCTTGGGTATCGGGGAGCTGTTTTTT. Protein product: CASETLGIGELFF.